This entry describes one TCR beta chain. The data were obtained in a study of CD8 T cells in Susac syndrome. The authors reverse transcribed about 0.5 to 1 ug RNA with random hexamers. An immunoSEQ multiplex PCR amplified TCR beta CDR3 over 54 Vbeta and 13 Jbeta. Via MiXCR, TCRdb re-called the immunoSEQ multiplex PCR reads, giving one row per CDR3 protein. The sample carries 180,000 or so distinct CDR3 sequences, 90% to 95% recorded once. Peripheral blood CD8+ and CD4+ T cells were profiled by TCR beta sequencing. This sequence was found in a human donor with multiple sclerosis. Sequencing was done on a sample of CD4+ T cells from PBMCs.

The CDR3 sequence is CSGGLGNYGYTF. In DNA, the CDR3 is TGCAGTGGGGGTCTGGGGAACTATGGCTACACCTTC. The J gene is TRBJ1-2, the V gene TRBV20-1; no clear D gene. Germline CDR1 DFQATT, CDR2 SNEGSKA (reference sequence). Deletions cut 7 bases from V and 2 bases from J, with 11 bases between. The CDR3 extends over 12 amino acids.